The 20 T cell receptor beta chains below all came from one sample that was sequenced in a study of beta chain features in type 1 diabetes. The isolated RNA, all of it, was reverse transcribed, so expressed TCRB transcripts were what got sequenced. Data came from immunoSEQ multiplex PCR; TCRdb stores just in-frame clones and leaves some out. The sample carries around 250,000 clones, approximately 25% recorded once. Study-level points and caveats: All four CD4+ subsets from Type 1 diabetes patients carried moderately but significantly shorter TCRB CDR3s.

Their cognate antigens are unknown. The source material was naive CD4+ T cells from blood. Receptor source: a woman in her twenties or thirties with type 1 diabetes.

The CDR3: CASTRTGDSNQPQHF. As DNA, the CDR3 is TGTGCCAGTACTCGGACAGGGGATAGCAATCAGCCCCAGCATTTT. The J gene is TRBJ1-5, the V gene TRBV19; 9 bases fit TRBD1. The V segment lost 7 bases and the J segment 0 bases; nucleotides outside the gene matches: 4. Germline V gene lookup returns CDR1 LNHDA and CDR2 SQIVND (reference sequence). The CDR3 spans 15 residues.

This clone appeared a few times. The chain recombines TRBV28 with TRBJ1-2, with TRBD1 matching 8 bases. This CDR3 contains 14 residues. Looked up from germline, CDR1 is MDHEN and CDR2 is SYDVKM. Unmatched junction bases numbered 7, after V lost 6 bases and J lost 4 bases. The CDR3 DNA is TGTGCCAGCAGCCCTATCGACAGGGGCTATGGCTACACCTTC. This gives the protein CASSPIDRGYGYTF.

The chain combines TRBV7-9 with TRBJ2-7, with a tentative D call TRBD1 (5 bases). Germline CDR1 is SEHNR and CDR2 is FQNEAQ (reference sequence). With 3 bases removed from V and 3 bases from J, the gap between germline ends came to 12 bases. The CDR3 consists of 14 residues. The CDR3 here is CASSFTGFDYEQYF. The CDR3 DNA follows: TGTGCCAGCAGCTTTACAGGTTTCGACTACGAGCAGTACTTC.

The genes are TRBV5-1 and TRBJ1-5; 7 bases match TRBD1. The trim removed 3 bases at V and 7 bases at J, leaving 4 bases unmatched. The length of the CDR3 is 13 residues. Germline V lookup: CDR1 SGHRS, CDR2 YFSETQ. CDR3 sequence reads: CASSSTGEQPQHF. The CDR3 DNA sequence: TGCGCCAGCAGCTCCACAGGGGAGCAGCCCCAGCATTTT.

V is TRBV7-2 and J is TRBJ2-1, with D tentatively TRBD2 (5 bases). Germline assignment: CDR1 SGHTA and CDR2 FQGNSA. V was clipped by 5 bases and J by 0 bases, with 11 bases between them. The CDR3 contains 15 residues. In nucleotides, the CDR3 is TGTGCCAGCAGCCCGGACTTCAGCTCCTACAATGAGCAGTTCTTC. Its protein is CASSPDFSSYNEQFF.

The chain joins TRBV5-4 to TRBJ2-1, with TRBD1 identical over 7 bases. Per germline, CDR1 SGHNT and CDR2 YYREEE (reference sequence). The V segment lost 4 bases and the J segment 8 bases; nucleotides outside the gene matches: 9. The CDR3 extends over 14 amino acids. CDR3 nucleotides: TGTGCCAGCAGCGACGCCACAGGGGACGATGAGCAGTTCTTC. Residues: CASSDATGDDEQFF.

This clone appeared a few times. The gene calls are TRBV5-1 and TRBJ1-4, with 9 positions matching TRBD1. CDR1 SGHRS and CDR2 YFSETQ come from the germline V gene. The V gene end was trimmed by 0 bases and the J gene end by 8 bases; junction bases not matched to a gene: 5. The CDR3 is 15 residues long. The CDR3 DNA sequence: TGCGCCAGCAGCTTGGCGGGACAGGGTACCGAAAAACTGTTTTTT. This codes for CASSLAGQGTEKLFF.

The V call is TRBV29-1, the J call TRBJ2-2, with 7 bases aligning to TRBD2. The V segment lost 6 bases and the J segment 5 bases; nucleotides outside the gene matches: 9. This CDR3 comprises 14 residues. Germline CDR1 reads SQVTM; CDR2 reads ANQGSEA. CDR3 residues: CSVSRGRLTGELFF. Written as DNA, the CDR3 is TGCAGCGTATCGCGCGGGAGACTTACCGGGGAGCTGTTTTTT.

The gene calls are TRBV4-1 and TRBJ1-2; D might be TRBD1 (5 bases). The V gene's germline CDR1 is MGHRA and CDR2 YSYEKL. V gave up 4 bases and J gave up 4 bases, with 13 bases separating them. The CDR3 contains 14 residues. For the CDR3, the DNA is TGCGCCAGCAGCCCCTCCGGGGGGAGCTATGGCTACACCTTC. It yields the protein CASSPSGGSYGYTF.

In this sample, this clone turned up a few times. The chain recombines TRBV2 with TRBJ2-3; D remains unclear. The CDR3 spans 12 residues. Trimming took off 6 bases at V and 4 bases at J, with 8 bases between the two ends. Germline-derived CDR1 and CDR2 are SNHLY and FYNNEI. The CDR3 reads CASSELADTQYF. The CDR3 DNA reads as TGTGCCAGCAGCGAGTTGGCAGATACGCAGTATTTT.

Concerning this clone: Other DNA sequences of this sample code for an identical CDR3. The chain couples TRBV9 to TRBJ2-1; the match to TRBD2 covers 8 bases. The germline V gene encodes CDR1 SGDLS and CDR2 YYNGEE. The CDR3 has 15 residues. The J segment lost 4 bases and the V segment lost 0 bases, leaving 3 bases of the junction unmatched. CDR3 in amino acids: CASSVGAGAYNEQFF. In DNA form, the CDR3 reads TGTGCCAGCAGCGTAGGAGCGGGAGCGTACAATGAGCAGTTCTTC.

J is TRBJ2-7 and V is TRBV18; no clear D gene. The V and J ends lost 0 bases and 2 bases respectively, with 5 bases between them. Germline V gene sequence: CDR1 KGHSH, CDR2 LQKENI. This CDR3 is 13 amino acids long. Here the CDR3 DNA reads TGTGCCAGCTCACCACCAGCAACCTACGAGCAGTACTTC. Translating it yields CASSPPATYEQYF. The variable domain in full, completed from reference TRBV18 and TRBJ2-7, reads NAGVMQNPRHLVRRRGQEARLRCSPMKGHSHVYWYRQLPEEGLKFMVYLQKENIIDESGMPKERFSAEFPKEGPSILRIQQVVRGDSAAYFCASSPPATYEQYFGPGTRLTVT.

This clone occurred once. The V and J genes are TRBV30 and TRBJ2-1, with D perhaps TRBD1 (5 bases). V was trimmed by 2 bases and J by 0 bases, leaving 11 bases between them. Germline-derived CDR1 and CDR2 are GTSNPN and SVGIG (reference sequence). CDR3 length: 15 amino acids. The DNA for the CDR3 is TGTGCCTGGAGTAAACAGGAGATCTCCTACAATGAGCAGTTCTTC. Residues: CAWSKQEISYNEQFF.

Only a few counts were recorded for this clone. The CDR3 protein is CASSFYGRANEQFF. The CDR3 DNA is TGTGCCAGCAGCTTTTACGGGAGAGCCAATGAGCAGTTCTTC. The V and J genes are TRBV5-6 and TRBJ2-1, with D tentatively TRBD2 (6 bases). CDR1 is SGHDT and CDR2 is YYEEEE in the germline V gene. The V and J ends lost 2 bases and 6 bases respectively, with 12 bases between them. The CDR3 sequence is 14 residues long.

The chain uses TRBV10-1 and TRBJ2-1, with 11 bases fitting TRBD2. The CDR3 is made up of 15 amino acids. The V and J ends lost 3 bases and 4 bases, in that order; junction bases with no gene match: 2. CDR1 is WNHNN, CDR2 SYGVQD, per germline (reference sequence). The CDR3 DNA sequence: TGCGCCAGCAGTGAAGGGACTAGCGGATACAATGAGCAGTTCTTC. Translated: CASSEGTSGYNEQFF.

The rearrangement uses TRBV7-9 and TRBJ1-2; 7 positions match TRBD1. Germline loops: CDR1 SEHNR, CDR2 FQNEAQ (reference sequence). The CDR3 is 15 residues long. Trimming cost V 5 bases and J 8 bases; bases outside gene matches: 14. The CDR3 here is CASSPRRGRVEGYTF. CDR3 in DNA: TGTGCCAGCAGCCCTAGGAGGGGGCGGGTTGAAGGCTACACCTTC. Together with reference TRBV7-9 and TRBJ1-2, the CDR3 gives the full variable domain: DTGVSQNPRHKITKRGQNVTFRCDPISEHNRLYWYRQTLGQGPEFLTYFQNEAQLEKSRLLSDRFSAERPKGSFSTLEIQRTEQGDSAMYLCASSPRRGRVEGYTFGSGTRLTVV.

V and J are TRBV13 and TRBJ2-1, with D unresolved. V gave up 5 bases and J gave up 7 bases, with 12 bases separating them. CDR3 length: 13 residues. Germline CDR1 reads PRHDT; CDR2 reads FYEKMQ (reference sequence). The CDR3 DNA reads TGTGCCAGCAGCCCCCCGGCCAGGAATGAGCAGTTCTTC. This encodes CASSPPARNEQFF.

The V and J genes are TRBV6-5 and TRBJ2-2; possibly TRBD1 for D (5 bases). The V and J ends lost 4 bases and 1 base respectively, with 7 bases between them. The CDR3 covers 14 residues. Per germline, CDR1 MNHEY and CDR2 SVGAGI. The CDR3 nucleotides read TGTGCCAGCAGTTCCGACAGGAACACCGGGGAGCTGTTTTTT. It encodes CASSSDRNTGELFF.

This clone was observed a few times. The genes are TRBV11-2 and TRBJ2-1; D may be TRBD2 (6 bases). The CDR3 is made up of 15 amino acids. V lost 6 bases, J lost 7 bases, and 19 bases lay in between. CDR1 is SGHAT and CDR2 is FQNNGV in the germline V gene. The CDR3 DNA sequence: TGTGCCAGCAGTCTAGCGAACTCCGAGGCAAATGAGCAGTTCTTC. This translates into CASSLANSEANEQFF.

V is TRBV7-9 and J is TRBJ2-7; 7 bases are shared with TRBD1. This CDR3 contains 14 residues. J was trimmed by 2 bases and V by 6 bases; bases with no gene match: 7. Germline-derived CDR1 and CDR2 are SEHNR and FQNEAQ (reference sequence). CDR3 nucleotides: TGTGCCAGCAGTTATGACAGGGAAGCCTACGAGCAGTACTTC. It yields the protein CASSYDREAYEQYF.